These 22 T cell receptor beta chains were all obtained from the same sample, sequenced in a study of blood T cells in healthy people across ages (dated by TCRdb to the mid-2010s). Library preparation was by 5' RACE. The instrument given in TCRdb is Illumina HiSeq 2500. The second PCR ran for about 6 to 12 cycles and used a J-beta primer mix along with a sample-barcoded 5' primer. The public sequencing data were trimmed at Q25 with fastp and processed into clonotypes with MiXCR by TCRdb, which kept only in-frame beta chains. Merged by CDR3 protein, the rows form single entries marked with the most common genes and DNA. Across this sample there are over 600,000 distinct CDR3 sequences, with more than 50% seen only once. Roughly 24% of the sample rests with the top ten. Sequencing was performed on blood. These receptors were obtained from a man aged 35 to 55 in good health.

The chain is built from TRBV7-9 and TRBJ2-7; 8 positions agree with TRBD1. The CDR3 is made up of 16 amino acids. Germline trimming cut 4 bases from V and 5 bases from J; bases unmatched to any gene: 13. Germline CDR1 reads SEHNR; CDR2 reads FQNEAQ (reference sequence). CDR3 region: CASSSRPGQVLDEQYF. DNA of the CDR3: TGTGCCAGCAGCTCCAGACCGGGACAGGTTCTTGACGAGCAGTACTTC.

The V gene is TRBV9, the J gene TRBJ2-7; a weak D match, TRBD1 (6 bases). Judging by the DNA end, TRBJ2-5 fits better; the J call may be wrong. CDR3 length equals 13 residues. Germline V gene data show CDR1 as SGDLS and CDR2 as YYNGEE. The CDR3 sequence: CASSVTGWETQYF. CDR3 DNA sequence: TGTGCCAGCAGCGTAACAGGGTGGGAGACCCAGTACTTC.

This clonotype occurred a few times. V and J are TRBV7-9 and TRBJ1-1; D might be TRBD1 (5 bases). CDR1 is SEHNR and CDR2 is FQNEAQ in the germline V gene (reference sequence). Trimming took 5 bases from V and 2 from J, leaving 21 bases between them. CDR3 size: 17 residues. In nucleotides, the CDR3 is TGTGCCAGCAGCAGATACCGCGGGGGGGGTATTAACACTGAAGCTTTCTTT. This sequence encodes CASSRYRGGGINTEAFF.

This clonotype was observed at least ten times. The genes are TRBV4-3 and TRBJ2-7; 14 bases are a match to TRBD2. CDR1 is LGHNA and CDR2 is YSLEER in the germline V gene. This CDR3 region has 15 residues. Trimming removed 4 bases from V and 4 bases from J; junction bases left unmatched: 3. CDR3 region: CASSRGLAGVYEQYF. In nucleotides, the CDR3 is TGCGCCAGCAGCCGGGGACTAGCGGGAGTGTACGAGCAGTACTTC.

The V call is TRBV4-3, the J call TRBJ2-5, with 10 bases matching TRBD2. Germline-derived CDR1 and CDR2 are LGHNA and YSLEER. After removal of 0 bases from V and 4 bases from J, the junction contained 8 bases not matched to a gene. The CDR3 totals 17 residues. DNA of the CDR3: TGCGCCAGCAGCCAAGATCCAGCGGGAGGGATCGTAGAGACCCAGTACTTC. It encodes CASSQDPAGGIVETQYF.

Regarding this clonotype: One junction end disagrees with the germline gene, perhaps due to a read error. The chain carries TRBV29-1 and TRBJ2-5; a weak D match, TRBD1 (5 bases). The V gene's germline CDR1 is SQVTM and CDR2 ANQGSEA. The CDR3 covers 12 residues. The CDR3 sequence is CSVEGVGETQYF. In nucleotides, the CDR3 is TGCAGCGTGGAAGGGGTTGGGGAGACCCAGTACTTC. The complete variable domain, with remaining parts taken from reference TRBV29-1 and TRBJ2-5, reads SAVISQKPSRDICQRGTSLTIQCQVDSQVTMMFWYRQQPGQSLTLIATANQGSEATYESGFVIDKFPISRPNLTFSTLTVSNMSPEDSSIYLCSVEGVGETQYFGPGTRLLVL.

The chain uses TRBV10-3 and TRBJ2-7, with 7 bases matching TRBD2. Trimming took 0 bases from V and 0 from J; bases not matched to a gene: 11. CDR1 ENHRY and CDR2 SYGVKD come from the germline V gene. The CDR3 extends over 18 amino acids. CDR3 region: CAISESPGPPGGSYEQYF. The CDR3 DNA is TGTGCCATCAGTGAGTCCCCGGGGCCTCCGGGGGGCTCCTACGAGCAGTACTTC.

This clonotype was found a few times. The chain carries TRBV29-1 and TRBJ1-1; no definite D call. Per germline, CDR1 SQVTM and CDR2 ANQGSEA. Trimming pared 4 bases from V and 1 base from J, leaving 10 bases between. The CDR3 spans 13 residues. For the CDR3, the DNA is TGCAGCGTTGCGCACCTTCCGAACACTGAAGCTTTCTTT. It specifies CSVAHLPNTEAFF.

This clonotype was counted many times. The J gene is TRBJ2-3, the V gene TRBV27; 12 positions match TRBD2. J gave up 5 bases and V 9 bases, and 15 bases lay outside the gene matches. The CDR3 sequence is 17 residues long. Germline V gene data show CDR1 as MNHEY and CDR2 as SMNVEV (reference sequence). The CDR3 loop reads CASGSGPSGGDVDTQYF. Written as DNA, the CDR3 is TGTGCCAGTGGTTCTGGCCCTAGCGGGGGGGATGTAGATACGCAGTATTTT.

In this sample, this clonotype turned up once. In DNA form, the CDR3 reads TGCAGTGCTAGGCAGGGGATATTGGAGACCCAGTACTTC. Translating it yields CSARQGILETQYF. The genes are TRBV20-1 and TRBJ2-5, with D perhaps matching TRBD1 (6 bases). Germline V gives CDR1 DFQATT, CDR2 SNEGSKA (reference sequence). Trimming removed 3 bases from V and 5 bases from J, with 13 bases in between. CDR3 length: 13 amino acids.

This clonotype was detected only a few times. The chain uses TRBV27 and TRBJ2-7; TRBD2 aligns across 8 bases. J gave up 3 bases and V 5 bases, and 9 bases lay outside the gene matches. The CDR3 is made up of 15 amino acids. Germline V gene lookup returns CDR1 MNHEY and CDR2 SMNVEV (reference sequence). Here the CDR3 reads CASSPETSDIYEQYF. The CDR3 nucleotides are TGTGCCAGCAGTCCAGAGACTAGCGACATCTACGAGCAGTACTTC.

The chain uses TRBV6-5 and TRBJ1-2; D ambiguous. The germline V gene has CDR1 MNHEY and CDR2 SVGAGI. There are 13 residues in the CDR3. V shed 6 bases and J shed 7 bases, with 15 bases lying between them. CDR3: CASSQRNLFGYTF. In DNA, the CDR3 is TGTGCCAGCAGCCAAAGGAACCTCTTTGGCTACACCTTC.

This chain links TRBV29-1 with TRBJ2-4; 10 nucleotides agree with TRBD2. Germline V gene data show CDR1 as SQVTM and CDR2 as ANQGSEA. The ends lost 4 bases at V and 16 bases at J; junction bases unmatched: 16. The CDR3 has 14 amino acids. The CDR3 is CSVVGVAGGETHYF. CDR3 sequence (DNA): TGCAGCGTTGTAGGTGTAGCGGGAGGAGAGACCCACTACTTC.

The V and J genes are TRBV6-5 and TRBJ2-1; the D gene could be TRBD1 or TRBD2 (6 bases each). Germline CDR1 and CDR2: MNHEY and SVGAGI. The V end was cut by 6 bases, the J end by 6 bases, with 12 bases between. The CDR3 has 13 residues. The CDR3 loop is CASRGGQSNEQFF. The CDR3, as DNA: TGTGCCAGCAGGGGGGGCCAGTCCAATGAGCAGTTCTTC.

This clonotype was observed a handful of times. V and J are TRBV7-3 and TRBJ2-5, with D possibly matching TRBD2 (6 bases). Germline lookup yields CDR1 SGHTA and CDR2 FQGTGA. The CDR3 spans 13 residues. V lost 1 base and J lost 7, with 10 bases in between. This chain's CDR3 is CASSLIGSGTQYF. In DNA, the CDR3 is TGTGCCAGCAGCTTAATCGGGAGCGGGACCCAGTACTTC.

The chain uses TRBV25-1 and TRBJ2-3, with a tentative D call TRBD1 (7 bases). Germline CDR1 MGHDK, CDR2 SYGVNS. Trimming took 5 bases from V and 5 from J, leaving 23 bases between them. The CDR3 runs to 17 residues. CDR3 region: CASSFLPGGSLRDTQYF. CDR3 in DNA: TGTGCCAGCAGTTTTCTACCAGGGGGGTCGTTAAGAGATACGCAGTATTTT.

V usage is TRBV7-8 and J usage is TRBJ2-5; maybe TRBD1 (5 bases). Germline CDR1 is SGHVS and CDR2 is FQNEAQ. Trimming took 1 base from V and 3 from J, leaving 15 bases between them. The CDR3 is 16 residues long. The chain's CDR3 is CASSLGQGFGEETQYF. Written as DNA, the CDR3 is TGTGCCAGCAGCTTAGGTCAGGGATTTGGAGAAGAGACCCAGTACTTC. The whole variable domain, remainder taken from reference TRBV7-8 and TRBJ2-5, is GAGVSQSPRYKVAKRGQDVALRCDPISGHVSLFWYQQALGQGPEFLTYFQNEAQLDKSGLPSDRFFAERPEGSVSTLKIQRTQQEDSAVYLCASSLGQGFGEETQYFGPGTRLLVL.

This clonotype was seen only a few times. The chain uses TRBV5-1 and TRBJ1-1; perhaps TRBD1 as D (5 bases). With 5 bases removed from V and 3 bases from J, the gap between germline ends came to 20 bases. From germline, CDR1 is SGHRS and CDR2 YFSETQ. CDR3 length: 16 amino acids. The CDR3 DNA reads TGCGCCAGCAGATCTGATAGGGGCGCCGTGTACACTGAAGCTTTCTTT. Protein product: CASRSDRGAVYTEAFF.

CDR3 loop: CASSQRDRASGANVLTF. CDR3 DNA sequence: TGTGCCAGCAGCCAACGGGACAGGGCCTCTGGGGCCAACGTCCTGACTTTC. V is TRBV3-1 and J is TRBJ2-6, with 9 bases aligning to TRBD1. Germline CDR1 is LGHDT and CDR2 is YNNKEL (reference sequence). V lost 2 bases, J lost 0 bases, and 2 bases stayed unmatched. This CDR3 is 17 amino acids long.

The chain uses TRBV6-6 and TRBJ2-5; D gene unclear. Germline-derived CDR1 and CDR2 are MNHNY and SVGAGI (reference sequence). This CDR3 is 12 amino acids long. The V end was cut by 6 bases, the J end by 1 base, with 6 bases between. CDR3 loop: CASSTLQETQYF. CDR3 nucleotide sequence: TGTGCCAGCAGCACGCTCCAAGAGACCCAGTACTTC.

The chain has TRBV9 and TRBJ1-2; no reliable D call. V shed 0 bases and J shed 0 bases, with 9 bases lying between them. Germline assignment: CDR1 SGDLS and CDR2 YYNGEE. This CDR3 contains 15 residues. CDR3 DNA sequence: TGTGCCAGCAGCGTAGCGGTTGGGCCTAACTATGGCTACACCTTC. Translation: CASSVAVGPNYGYTF.

V gene TRBV30 combines with J gene TRBJ1-2, with D tentatively TRBD1 (5 bases). CDR1 is GTSNPN, CDR2 SVGIG, per germline (reference sequence). The CDR3 is made up of 14 amino acids. V was cut by 0 bases and J by 5 bases, with 13 bases left in between. CDR3 in amino acids: CAWSVRGEGYGYTF. CDR3 in DNA: TGTGCCTGGAGTGTACGAGGGGAAGGGTATGGCTACACCTTC.